Given below is one TCR beta chain in context. This sample stems from a study of blood T cell repertoires in COVID-19. Sequencing used immunoSEQ multiplex PCR; TCRdb keeps in-frame clones, though not all of them. Seen here are about 70,000 clones, more than 60% observed once, and the top ten hold around 9.5%. The V gene lost 0 bases and the J gene lost 4 bases, with 9 bases spanning the gap. There are 14 residues in the CDR3. Germline loops: CDR1 MNHEY, CDR2 SMNVEV (reference sequence). This clonotype originated in a human donor in a cohort sampled during active COVID-19. Source material: peripheral blood. This chain links TRBV27 with TRBJ1-2, with D possibly TRBD1 on 6 matching bases. The CDR3 sequence: CASSLSYRAYGYTF. The CDR3 DNA follows: TGTGCCAGCAGTTTATCATACAGGGCCTATGGCTACACCTTC.